The T cell receptor beta chain under discussion was sequenced for a study of cytomegalovirus exposure and HLA in healthy donors. Notes on this clone: No antigen is known for it.

PCR used 60 Vbeta primers and 13 Jbeta primers. Generated by immunoSEQ multiplex PCR, the TCRdb table keeps only in-frame clones and is missing some. The sample shows 49,000 or so clones, and about 25% sits with its ten largest clones. Broader study findings: It emerged from a later analysis that several of the most significant clusters appeared to be linked to common viral pathogens. Roughly uniform sequencing depth across donors was assumed, possibly incorrectly. Some highly shared sequence variants likely arose as a pipeline artifact. Later analysis showed TCR association rates varying by HLA locus, highest for DRB1 and lowest for HLA-C.

This clonotype was sampled from a man aged 35 to 55 in good health and CMV-seropositive. The sample comprised PBMCs.

CDR3 residues: CASSQEAWWQYF. The CDR3 DNA reads as TGTGCCAGCAGCCAAGAGGCATGGTGGCAGTATTTT. The V call is TRBV14, the J call TRBJ2-3; D is uncertain. The CDR3 loop spans 12 amino acids. Trimming took 0 bases from V and 11 from J, leaving 9 bases between them. Germline assignment: CDR1 SGHDN and CDR2 FVKESK.